Listed below are T cell receptor beta chains from one sample, sequenced in a study of shared clonotypes between healthy human individuals. Here immunoSEQ multiplex PCR was the method, and the copy in TCRdb shows in-frame clones only, minus some. The sample lists about 1 million clones; around 75% were seen once. Source material: memory CD4+ T cells sorted from blood. These receptors were obtained from a man aged 18 to 30 in good health. Each CDR3 is given with its conserved first and last residue. D genes are given only for firm matches. Not all rows give a size; the values are once, few, many and, for expanded clones, a class.

>-|TRBV7-2|TRBJ1-4|-
TGTGCCAGCAGCTTCGGACAGCTCGAGGGAGAACTGTTTTTT
CASSFGQLEGELFF
>-|TRBV9|TRBJ1-1|few
TGTGCCAGCACCACGAGGGAAGGCACTGAAGCTTTCTTT
CASTTREGTEAFF
>-|TRBV7-9|TRBJ1-1|few
TGTGCCAGCCGGTTGATTCAGGAAGATGAAGCTTTCTTT
CASRLIQEDEAFF
>TRBD1|TRBV28|TRBJ1-1|once
TGTGCCAGCAGTGGCCTCGAACAGGGGGCCATTCCAACTTTCTTT
CASSGLEQGAIPTFF
>TRBD1|TRBV6-1|TRBJ2-7|-
TGTGCCAGCAGTATGATGGTGGACAGGGTCTACGAGCAGTACTTC
CASSMMVDRVYEQYF
>-|TRBV6-5|TRBJ2-2|once
TGTGCCAGCAGTTACCAGGGCCTGAACACCGGGGAGCCGTTTTTT
CASSYQGLNTGEPFF
>TRBD1|TRBV2|TRBJ2-5|once
TGTGCCAGCAGCGACGGGACAGGGGGGACCCAGTACTTC
CASSDGTGGTQYF
>TRBD1|TRBV5-1|TRBJ1-2|-
TGCGCCAGCAGCTCCGGACAGGCTGATGGCTACACCTTC
CASSSGQADGYTF
>-|TRBV5-4|TRBJ2-6|-
TGTGCCAGCACTTTCGGGGGCTTTGGGGCCAACGTCCTGACTTTC
CASTFGGFGANVLTF
>TRBD2|TRBV5-4|TRBJ2-5|-
TGTGCCAGCAGCTCCGGCTTAGCGGGGGCAGAGACCCAGTACTTC
CASSSGLAGAETQYF
>-|TRBV7-2|TRBJ1-1|-
TGTGCCAGCAGCCTGGACGGCCTGAACACTGAAGCTTTCTTT
CASSLDGLNTEAFF
>-|TRBV7-2|TRBJ1-4|-
TGTGCCAGCAGCTTGAGGACCGAAGGGGAAAAACTGTTTTTT
CASSLRTEGEKLFF
>-|TRBV28|TRBJ2-2|-
TGTGCCAGCACGGGGCAAAACACCGGGGAGCTGTTTTTT
CASTGQNTGELFF
>-|TRBV29-1|TRBJ1-1|-
TGCAGCGAGATGGACAGAGAAAGGACTGAAGCTTTCTTT
CSEMDRERTEAFF
>-|TRBV29-1|TRBJ2-7|few
TGCAGCGCCCTAGCGTCCGTAGGGGAGCAGTACTTC
CSALASVGEQYF
>-|TRBV9|TRBJ2-1|many
TGTGCCAGCAGCCTTAGCGGTTGGACCTACAATGAGCAGTTCTTC
CASSLSGWTYNEQFF
>TRBD2|TRBV11-2|TRBJ2-1|once
TGTGCCAGCAGAAAGGGACTAGCGGGCGGCAATGAGCAGTTCTTC
CASRKGLAGGNEQFF
>TRBD2|TRBV30|TRBJ2-1|-
TGTGCCTGGAGTTCAGGAAGCGGGAGATCCTACAATGAGCAGTTCTTC
CAWSSGSGRSYNEQFF
>-|TRBV18|TRBJ2-2|few
TGTGCCAGCTCACCACAGACCGGGGAGCTGTTTTTT
CASSPQTGELFF
>-|TRBV7-7|TRBJ2-1|once
TGTGCTAGCAGCGCGGGACTCCACAATGAGCAGTTCTTC
CASSAGLHNEQFF